This TCR beta chain was retrieved from a study of T cell changes during pregnancy in multiple sclerosis. Clones were read by immunoSEQ multiplex PCR, and TCRdb kept only the in-frame ones, dropping some. The sample shows over 50,000 clones, about 83% of them seen only once. Germline V lookup: CDR1 SGHDT, CDR2 YYEEEE. V lost 1 base and J lost 3; bases outside the gene matches: 4. The CDR3 consists of 14 residues. This chain links TRBV5-6 with TRBJ2-7, with TRBD1 matching over 7 bases. The source material was peripheral blood from another person, used as feeder cells. The clonotype originates from a human donor whose cells served as feeder cells for cultures in a pregnancy study. Here the CDR3 DNA reads TGTGCCAGCAGCTTGTCACAGGGGCGCTACGAGCAGTACTTC. Translation: CASSLSQGRYEQYF.